Below, one T cell receptor beta chain is given with its context. Which antigen it targets is not known. For sequencing, an Illumina HiSeq 2000 was employed. The TCR beta cDNA libraries were made using 5'RACE template switching, a step that added both a universal primer site and unique molecular identifiers. cDNA synthesis was primed from the TCR beta constant segment, followed by two successive PCR amplification steps. Regarding the original processing steps: MIGEC handled demultiplexing of the reads and grouping by UMI, while MiTCR was used to assemble and quantify clonotypes. To exclude erroneous sequences, only TCR cDNA sequences supported by at least two reads were retained. The tcR package was used for downstream repertoire analysis, and clonotypes were matched between fractions using CDR3 nucleotide sequence together with V segment. VDJmatch was used to annotate antigen specificity against VDJdb, with one amino acid substitution in CDR3 allowed. Through TCRdb reprocessing, the reads give one entry per CDR3 protein sequence; DNA is omitted. The V and J calls were not made by the authors but by TCRdb's processing. The sample's records list 550,000 to 600,000 distinct CDR3 sequences. The ten largest clones add up to approximately 3.6% of the sample.

The CDR3 starts with the cysteine, ends with the phenylalanine, and has 15 residues. DNA is not on record. Based on the germline V gene, the CDR1 and CDR2 sequences are SGHVS and FQNEAQ. This record comes from a study of T cells expressing NK-cell markers (dated by TCRdb to 2020 to 2021). Describing the broader study: Several donors provided sorted CD3+CD56+NKG2C+, CD3+CD56+NKG2C- and CD3+CD56-NKG2C+ T-cell subsets, whose TCR beta-chain repertoires were profiled. The eight sequenced donors were randomly selected healthy volunteers, three men and five women. Libraries were sequenced as 2 x 150 bp reads on Illumina HiSeq 2000/2500, MiSeq or NextSeq. Among the eight sequenced donors, seven were HCMV-seropositive and one was HCMV-seronegative. General conclusions and limits of the study: In a handful of donors, the dominant CD3+CD56+NKG2C+ clonotypes were among the top 10 CD8+ clonotypes and accounted for about 1.0-7.0% of CD8+ T cells. Whether the expanded NKG2C-expressing T cell clones were specific for HCMV antigens was left unclear. Those dominant clonotypes were again the most abundant among CD3+CD56-NKG2C+ cells in a handful of donors, at about 25-60.1%.

A commercial ELISA kit detecting HCMV-specific IgG in serum was used to determine HCMV serostatus. Ficoll density gradient centrifugation was used to isolate peripheral blood mononuclear cells from blood. This TCR was recovered from a young man in good health. Donor details come from another sample of the same person, matched by shared clones. Sequencing was performed on blood T cells: a sorted CD56 or NKG2C T cell subset, CD4+ or CD8+ T cells, or bulk PBMC T cells (not recorded which). Recombination linked TRBV7-8 to TRBJ2-1; TCRdb designates TRBD1, a call that cannot be tested without DNA. This receptor carries the CDR3 CASSSSTGDGNEQFF. With the rest looked up from the reference TRBV7-8 and TRBJ2-1 genes rather than sequenced, the full variable domain is GAGVSQSPRYKVAKRGQDVALRCDPISGHVSLFWYQQALGQGPEFLTYFQNEAQLDKSGLPSDRFFAERPEGSVSTLKIQRTQQEDSAVYLCASSSSTGDGNEQFFGPGTRLTVL.